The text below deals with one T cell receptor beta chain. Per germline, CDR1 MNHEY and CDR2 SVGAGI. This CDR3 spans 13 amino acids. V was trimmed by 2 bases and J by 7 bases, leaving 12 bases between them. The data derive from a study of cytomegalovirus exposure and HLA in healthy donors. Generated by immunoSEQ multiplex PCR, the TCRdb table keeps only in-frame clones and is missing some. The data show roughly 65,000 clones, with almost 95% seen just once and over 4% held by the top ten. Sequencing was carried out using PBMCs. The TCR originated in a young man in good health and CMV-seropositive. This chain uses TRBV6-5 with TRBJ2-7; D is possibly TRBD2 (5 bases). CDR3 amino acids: CASSYMGVEEQYF. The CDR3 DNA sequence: TGTGCCAGCAGTTACATGGGAGTGGAGGAGCAGTACTTC.